This T cell receptor (beta chain) emerged from a study of Graves' ophthalmopathy and Graves' hyperthyroidism. Germline V gene sequence: CDR1 GTSNPN, CDR2 SVGIG (reference sequence). The CDR3 extends over 14 amino acids. V shed 2 bases and J shed 0 bases, with 8 bases lying between them. The sequenced template was RNA, covering the TCR beta CDR3 region. A first-round RT-PCR used HTBI primers, followed by a second-round multiplex PCR. TCRdb fed the multiplex PCR reads into MiXCR, producing one record per CDR3 protein. The repertoire consists of hundreds of thousands of distinct CDR3 sequences, with just over 40% occurring once and the leading ten covering over 2.5%.

The chain combines TRBV30 with TRBJ1-3; D call uncertain. The sequence derives from an adult man with Graves' ophthalmopathy. The sequencing sample was made of peripheral blood. The CDR3 sequence is CAWSRMDSGNTIYF. The DNA for the CDR3 is TGTGCCTGGAGTAGGATGGACTCTGGAAACACCATATATTTT.